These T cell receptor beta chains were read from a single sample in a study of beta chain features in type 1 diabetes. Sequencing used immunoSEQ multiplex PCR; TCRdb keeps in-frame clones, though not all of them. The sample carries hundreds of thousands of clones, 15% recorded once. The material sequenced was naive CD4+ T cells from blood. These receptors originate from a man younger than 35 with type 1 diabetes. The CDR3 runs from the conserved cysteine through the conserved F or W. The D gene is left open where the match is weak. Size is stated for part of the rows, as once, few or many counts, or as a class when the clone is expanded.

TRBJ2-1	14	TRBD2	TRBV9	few	CASSVATSGRAVFF	TGTGCCAGCAGCGTAGCGACTAGCGGGAGGGCTGTGTTCTTC
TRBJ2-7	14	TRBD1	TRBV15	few	CATSGDRGLYEQYF	TGTGCCACCAGCGGAGACAGGGGCCTGTACGAGCAGTACTTC
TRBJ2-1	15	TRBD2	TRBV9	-	CASSEWAAGGDEQFF	TGTGCCAGCAGCGAGTGGGCCGCGGGGGGGGATGAGCAGTTCTTC
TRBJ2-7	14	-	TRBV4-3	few	CASSQGRTSYEQYF	TGCGCCAGCAGCCAAGGCAGAACCTCCTACGAGCAGTACTTC
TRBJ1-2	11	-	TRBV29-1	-	CSVPGSYGYTF	TGCAGCGTTCCGGGATCCTATGGCTACACCTTC
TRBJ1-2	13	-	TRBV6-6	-	CASNLNRSRGYTF	TGTGCCAGTAACCTAAACAGGTCTCGTGGCTACACCTTC
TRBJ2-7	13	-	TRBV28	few	CASSLTGGNAQYF	TGTGCCAGCAGTTTAACCGGCGGAAATGCGCAGTACTTC
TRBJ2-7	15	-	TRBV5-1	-	CASSLLREFSSEQYF	TGCGCCAGCAGCCTCCTGAGGGAGTTCAGCTCCGAGCAGTACTTC
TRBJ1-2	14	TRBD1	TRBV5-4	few	CASRLTGGNYGYTF	TGTGCCAGCAGACTGACAGGGGGGAACTATGGCTACACCTTC
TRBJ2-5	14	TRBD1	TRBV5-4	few	CASSATGVQETQYF	TGTGCCAGCAGCGCTACAGGGGTTCAAGAGACCCAGTACTTC
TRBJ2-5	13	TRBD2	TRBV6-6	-	CASLESGRETQYF	TGTGCCAGCTTAGAGAGCGGGAGAGAGACCCAGTACTTC
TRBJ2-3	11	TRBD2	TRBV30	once	CAWTRGTKDGF	TGTGCCTGGACCCGCGGGACTAAAGACGGTTTT
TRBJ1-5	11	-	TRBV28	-	CASSSVQPQHF	TGTGCCAGCAGTTCAGTCCAGCCCCAGCATTTT
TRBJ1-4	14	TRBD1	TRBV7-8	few	CASSLAGGTGKLFF	TGTGCCAGCAGCTTAGCGGGCGGGACAGGAAAACTGTTTTTT
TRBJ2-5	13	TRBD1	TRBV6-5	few	CASRQTGVETQYF	TGTGCCAGCAGGCAGACAGGGGTCGAGACCCAGTACTTC
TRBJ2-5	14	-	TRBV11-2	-	CASSLEVSGGTQYF	TGTGCCAGCAGCTTGGAGGTGTCAGGAGGGACCCAGTACTTC
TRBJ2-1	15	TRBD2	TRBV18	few	CASSPNWGGNGEQFF	TGTGCCAGCTCACCGAATTGGGGGGGGAACGGCGAGCAGTTCTTC
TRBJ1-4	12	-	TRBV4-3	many	CASSHKREKLFF	TGCGCCAGCAGCCATAAGAGGGAAAAACTGTTTTTT
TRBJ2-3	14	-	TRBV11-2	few	CASSLAIYSDTQYF	TGTGCCAGCAGCTTAGCCATCTACTCAGATACGCAGTATTTT
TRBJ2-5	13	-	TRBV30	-	CAWSVGRGETQYF	TGTGCCTGGAGTGTGGGGAGAGGTGAGACCCAGTACTTC
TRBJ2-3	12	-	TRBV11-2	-	CASTLNTDTQYF	TGTGCCAGCACCCTAAACACAGATACGCAGTATTTT
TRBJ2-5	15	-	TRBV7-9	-	CASSLKRQGWETQYF	TGTGCCAGCAGCTTAAAGCGGCAGGGGTGGGAGACCCAGTACTTC
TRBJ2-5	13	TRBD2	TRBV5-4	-	CASSGTSRETQYF	TGTGCCAGCAGCGGGACTAGCAGGGAGACCCAGTACTTC
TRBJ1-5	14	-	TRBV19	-	CASSYRVGNQPQHF	TGTGCCAGTAGTTACAGGGTGGGCAATCAGCCCCAGCATTTT
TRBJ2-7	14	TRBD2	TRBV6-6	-	CASSLAGGTYEQYF	TGTGCCAGCTCTCTAGCGGGGGGAACCTACGAGCAGTACTTC
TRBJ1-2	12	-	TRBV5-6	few	CASSLFGGGYTF	TGTGCCAGCAGCTTGTTTGGGGGGGGCTACACCTTC
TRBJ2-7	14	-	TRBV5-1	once	CASSLVPWAPEQYF	TGCGCCAGCAGCTTGGTTCCGTGGGCCCCCGAGCAGTACTTC
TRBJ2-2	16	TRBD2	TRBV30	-	CAWEKGLAGPTGELFF	TGTGCCTGGGAAAAGGGACTAGCGGGCCCCACCGGGGAGCTGTTTTTT
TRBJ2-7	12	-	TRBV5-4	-	CASSLGVGGQYF	TGTGCCAGCAGCTTGGGGGTGGGAGGGCAGTACTTC
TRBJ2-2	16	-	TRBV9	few	CASSPRESANTGELFF	TGTGCCAGCAGCCCACGGGAGTCCGCGAACACCGGGGAGCTGTTTTTT
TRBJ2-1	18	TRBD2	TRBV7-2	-	CASSLGIGLAGSYNEQFF	TGTGCCAGCAGCTTAGGGATCGGGCTAGCGGGTTCCTACAATGAGCAGTTCTTC
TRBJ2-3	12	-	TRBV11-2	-	CASSRLAYTQYF	TGTGCCAGCAGCCGTCTAGCTTATACGCAGTATTTT
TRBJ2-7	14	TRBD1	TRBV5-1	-	CASSLAGGRYEQYF	TGCGCCAGCAGCTTGGCAGGGGGTCGGTACGAGCAGTACTTC
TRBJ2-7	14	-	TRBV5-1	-	CASSLTSFGHEQYF	TGCGCCAGCAGCTTGACTAGTTTTGGTCACGAGCAGTACTTC
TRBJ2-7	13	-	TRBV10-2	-	CASSESRRGEQYF	TGCGCCAGCAGTGAGTCGAGAAGGGGCGAGCAGTACTTC
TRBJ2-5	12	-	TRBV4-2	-	CASSQPEETQYF	TGTGCCAGCAGCCAGCCCGAGGAGACCCAGTACTTC
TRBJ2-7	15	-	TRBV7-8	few	CASSLGRGFSYEQYF	TGTGCCAGCAGCTTAGGCCGCGGGTTTTCCTACGAGCAGTACTTC
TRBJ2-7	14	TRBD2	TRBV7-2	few	CASSSGGTSYEQYF	TGTGCCAGCAGCTCAGGAGGGACTAGCTACGAGCAGTACTTC
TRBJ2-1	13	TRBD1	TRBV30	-	CAWEGTAYNEQFF	TGTGCCTGGGAAGGGACAGCCTACAATGAGCAGTTCTTC
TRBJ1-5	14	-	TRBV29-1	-	CSAAEGRGNQPQHF	TGCAGCGCCGCGGAGGGTCGGGGCAATCAGCCCCAGCATTTT